This T cell receptor beta chain appears in the sequencing data of a study of identical twins. General observations from the study: Zero-insertion analyses might be partly confounded by invariant T cells like MAIT and iNKT. The authors drew conclusions from cross-sectional statistical analysis rather than following the same donors.

The germline V gene has CDR1 DFQATT and CDR2 SNEGSKA (reference sequence). The junction had 4 bases not matched to a gene; V was cut back by 1 base and J by 4 bases. CDR3 size: 14 residues. TCRdb reprocessed the 5' RACE reads via MiXCR and lists one record per CDR3 protein. The sample includes around 690,000 distinct CDR3 sequences, less than 25% of them seen just once. Remarks on this clonotype: Its antigen is unidentified.

Separately, the same data were catalogued under a study of T cells expressing NK-cell markers. That report notes: Underlying the TCR beta repertoires were sorted CD3+CD56+NKG2C+, CD3+CD56+NKG2C- and CD3+CD56-NKG2C+ T cells. Also leading the CD3+CD56-NKG2C+ fraction in a handful of donors were these clonotypes.

The material sequenced was PBMCs. The chain links TRBV20-1 to TRBJ2-5; 9 nucleotides agree with TRBD2. This clonotype originated in a woman younger than 35 in good health. The CDR3 spells CSARGGRVGETQYF. The CDR3 DNA reads TGCAGTGCTAGAGGCGGGAGGGTCGGAGAGACCCAGTACTTC.